A single sample is the source of the 19 T cell receptor beta chains below, sequenced in a study of blood T cell repertoires in COVID-19. Data came from immunoSEQ multiplex PCR; TCRdb stores just in-frame clones and leaves some out. The repertoire holds about 280,000 clones, with roughly 85% as singletons. The sample comprised PBMCs or T cells enriched from blood (not recorded which). These receptors were collected from a man aged 35 to 55 who had been exposed to COVID-19.

The sample holds a few counts of this clone. V and J are TRBV30 and TRBJ1-2; D unresolved. The CDR3 has 15 residues. V was clipped by 4 bases and J by 3 bases, with 18 bases between them. Germline CDR1 GTSNPN, CDR2 SVGIG (reference sequence). This CDR3 is CAWTPAGVGYYGYTF. The DNA for the CDR3 is TGTGCCTGGACCCCGGCCGGGGTGGGCTACTATGGCTACACCTTC.

The chain is built from TRBV27 and TRBJ2-7; a weak D match, TRBD1 (7 bases). V gave up 4 bases and J gave up 1 base, with 14 bases separating them. The CDR3 covers 15 residues. Germline V gives CDR1 MNHEY, CDR2 SMNVEV (reference sequence). The CDR3: CASSSRDRLSYEQYF. Written as DNA, the CDR3 is TGTGCCAGCAGTTCGCGGGACAGATTGTCCTACGAGCAGTACTTC.

As to this clone: An end of the junction does not agree with germline; a read error may underlie this. The chain links TRBV7-7 to TRBJ2-1; D ambiguous. Germline CDR1 reads SSHAT; CDR2 reads FNYEAQ (reference sequence). CDR3 length: 15 residues. The CDR3 is CASSLDLQVYNEQFF. The CDR3, as DNA: TGTGCTAGCAGCTTAGATTTGCAGGTATACAATGAGCAGTTCTTC.

This chain joins TRBV5-1 and TRBJ2-7, with 8 nucleotides matching TRBD2. The CDR3 spans 15 residues. Germline V lookup: CDR1 SGHRS, CDR2 YFSETQ. With V trimmed by 2 bases and J by 2 bases, 6 bases remained unmatched. DNA of the CDR3: TGCGCCAGCAGCTTCTCTAGCGGGCAGACCTACGAGCAGTACTTC. Protein sequence: CASSFSSGQTYEQYF. The variable domain in full, with the rest retrieved from reference TRBV5-1 and TRBJ2-7, is KAGVTQTPRYLIKTRGQQVTLSCSPISGHRSVSWYQQTPGQGLQFLFEYFSETQRNKGNFPGRFSGRQFSNSRSEMNVSTLELGDSALYLCASSFSSGQTYEQYFGPGTRLTVT.

V is TRBV19 and J is TRBJ2-1, with a possible D match to TRBD2 (6 bases). CDR1 is LNHDA and CDR2 is SQIVND in the germline V gene (reference sequence). V was cut by 3 bases and J by 3 bases, with 9 bases left in between. The CDR3 sequence is 14 residues long. In DNA, the CDR3 is TGTGCCAGTAGTATGCTGGGGGGCTACAATGAGCAGTTCTTC. Residues: CASSMLGGYNEQFF.

In DNA, the CDR3 is TGTGCCAGCAGCAGTCACACAGGGGTACTAGGGGATCAGCCCCAGCATTTT. Encoded protein: CASSSHTGVLGDQPQHF. The chain is built from TRBV7-2 and TRBJ1-5; 7 nucleotides line up with TRBD1. V dropped 5 bases and J dropped 5; count of bases not matched to a gene: 15. Germline V gene lookup returns CDR1 SGHTA and CDR2 FQGNSA. This CDR3 has 17 amino acids.

This chain links TRBV11-2 with TRBJ1-5; D ambiguous. Germline V gives CDR1 SGHAT, CDR2 FQNNGV. V was trimmed by 4 bases and J by 5 bases, leaving 9 bases between them. The CDR3 totals 13 residues. The CDR3 bases are TGTGCCAGCAGCTCAGACCTATATCAGCCCCAGCATTTT. Its translation: CASSSDLYQPQHF.

The chain joins TRBV9 to TRBJ2-7, with 7 bases lining up with TRBD2. Germline loops: CDR1 SGDLS, CDR2 YYNGEE. This CDR3 has 15 residues. V trimming: 4 bases; J trimming: 1 base; junction bases outside the gene matches: 8. Written as DNA, the CDR3 is TGTGCCAGCAGCCCCGGGCTGGGAGGGTCCTACGAGCAGTACTTC. The encoded protein is CASSPGLGGSYEQYF.

The chain joins TRBV7-7 to TRBJ1-2, with D perhaps TRBD1 (5 bases). The CDR3 length is 12 residues. Germline assignment: CDR1 SSHAT and CDR2 FNYEAQ (reference sequence). CDR3 sequence reads: CAAGGTSYGYTF. CDR3 bases: TGTGCAGCCGGGGGGACCTCTTATGGCTACACCTTC.

This clone was detected only a few times. J is TRBJ2-7 and V is TRBV13, with TRBD1 as a possible D gene (5 bases). Trimming stripped 0 bases from V and 3 bases from J, with 12 bases between. CDR3 size: 15 residues. Germline V gene data show CDR1 as PRHDT and CDR2 as FYEKMQ (reference sequence). The CDR3 DNA follows: TGTGCCAGCAGCTTAGGCCAGGGTTCGGGCTACGAGCAGTACTTC. Amino acids: CASSLGQGSGYEQYF.

In DNA form, the CDR3 reads TGTGCCAGTAGGGACGGGGGAGCTAACTATGGCTACACCTTC. Amino acid sequence: CASRDGGANYGYTF. The rearrangement uses TRBV19 and TRBJ1-2; D perhaps matches TRBD1 (5 bases). Trimming took off 6 bases at V and 0 bases at J, with 11 bases between the two ends. CDR1 LNHDA and CDR2 SQIVND come from the germline V gene (reference sequence). This CDR3 is built from 14 residues.

The chain links TRBV5-6 to TRBJ1-5; D ambiguous. V lost 2 bases, J lost 2 bases, and 11 bases lay in between. CDR1 SGHDT and CDR2 YYEEEE come from the germline V gene. The CDR3 spans 15 residues. CDR3 region: CASSFEGGGNQPQHF. The CDR3 DNA reads TGTGCCAGCAGCTTTGAGGGTGGGGGCAATCAGCCCCAGCATTTT. Supplemented by reference TRBV5-6 and TRBJ1-5, the full variable domain reads DAGVTQSPTHLIKTRGQQVTLRCSPKSGHDTVSWYQQALGQGPQFIFQYYEEEERQRGNFPDRFSGHQFPNYSSELNVNALLLGDSALYLCASSFEGGGNQPQHFGDGTRLSIL.

The chain couples TRBV7-8 to TRBJ1-1, with TRBD1 matching 10 bases. Looked up from germline, CDR1 is SGHVS and CDR2 is FQNEAQ. CDR3 length equals 15 residues. The ends lost 1 base at V and 1 base at J; junction bases unmatched: 0. CDR3 bases: TGTGCCAGCAGCTTAGGACAGGGGGCGAACACTGAAGCTTTCTTT. Translating gives CASSLGQGANTEAFF.

V is TRBV3-1 (or the pseudogene TRBV3-2) and J is TRBJ2-1, with a tentative D call TRBD1 (6 bases). Germline V lookup: CDR1 LGHDT, CDR2 YNNKEL (reference sequence). V was pared by 6 bases and J by 7 bases, with 10 bases between. This CDR3 is built from 12 residues. CDR3 residues: CASRGAGNEQFF. CDR3 in DNA: TGTGCCAGCAGGGGGGCCGGGAATGAGCAGTTCTTC.

V gene TRBV6-5 combines with J gene TRBJ2-7; 7 bases are shared with TRBD1. V dropped 6 bases and J dropped 3; count of bases not matched to a gene: 2. The CDR3 covers 12 residues. Germline V gives CDR1 MNHEY, CDR2 SVGAGI. The DNA of the CDR3 is TGTGCCAGCAGAGGGGACAGCTACGAGCAGTACTTC. Its translation is CASRGDSYEQYF.

This chain uses TRBV27 with TRBJ2-7; tentatively, D is TRBD2 (6 bases). The V gene's germline CDR1 is MNHEY and CDR2 SMNVEV (reference sequence). The CDR3 runs to 17 residues. V lost 4 bases to trimming and J lost 4 bases, with 23 bases between them. The CDR3 bases are TGTGCCAGCAGTTCCCCCGGGGTCTGGGCGGAGGGGTACGAGCAGTACTTC. Protein sequence: CASSSPGVWAEGYEQYF.

This chain joins TRBV2 and TRBJ2-7; D gene ambiguous. Germline V gene data show CDR1 as SNHLY and CDR2 as FYNNEI. The CDR3 extends over 13 amino acids. V lost 8 bases and J lost 3, with 14 bases in between. The chain's CDR3 is CASSRGQDYEQYF. The CDR3 region has the DNA TGTGCCAGCTCCAGAGGTCAAGACTACGAGCAGTACTTC.

This CDR3 is CASSVAAGLAGVDEQFF. CDR3 coding DNA: TGTGCCAGCAGCGTAGCCGCGGGACTAGCGGGAGTTGATGAGCAGTTCTTC. V is TRBV9 and J is TRBJ2-1; the match to TRBD2 covers 14 bases. V was clipped by 0 bases and J by 8 bases; unmatched bases: 7. CDR1 and CDR2 from the germline V gene are SGDLS and YYNGEE. The CDR3 has 17 amino acids.

This rearrangement joins TRBV5-1 to TRBJ2-2; D is ambiguous. Germline V gene lookup returns CDR1 SGHRS and CDR2 YFSETQ. The CDR3 has 13 amino acids. Trimming stripped 4 bases from V and 8 bases from J, with 12 bases between. Here the CDR3 DNA reads TGCGCCAGCAGCACCCGCTACGATGGGGAGCTGTTTTTT. It codes for CASSTRYDGELFF.